The table lists the clone carrying this T cell receptor beta chain with many counts. The antigen remains unidentified. The data derive from a study of T cells in Graves' hyperthyroidism and ophthalmopathy. The investigators amplified TCR beta CDR3 regions from RNA transcripts. The study used the HTBI primer set for a first-round RT-PCR of the TCR CDR3. Each CDR3 protein gets one entry after TCRdb re-called the multiplex PCR reads with MiXCR. The sample contains around 570,000 distinct CDR3 sequences, 20% of which appear only once. Study conclusions and caveats: Among clonotypes expanded in thyroid above 0.001, most were also found in blood.

CDR3 size: 16 residues. The ends lost 2 bases at V and 1 base at J; junction bases unmatched: 6. CDR1 and CDR2 from the germline V gene are GTSNPN and SVGIG (reference sequence). Ophthalmopathy patients showed a Clinical Activity Score of at least 3, NOSPECS grade of at least 4 and duration under 3 months. Based on clinical symptoms, serum thyroxine and TRAb, thyroid ultrasound and orbital computed tomography, diagnoses were reached. V gene TRBV30 combines with J gene TRBJ2-7; 12 positions match TRBD2. The receptor's source is a man aged 40-49 years with Graves' ophthalmopathy. Sequenced sample: blood. The CDR3 is CAWSLGGTSGSYEQYF. CDR3 nucleotide sequence: TGTGCCTGGAGTCTAGGGGGGACTAGCGGGTCCTACGAGCAGTACTTC. The full variable domain, with the rest looked up from reference TRBV30 and TRBJ2-7, is SQTIHQWPATLVQPVGSPLSLECTVEGTSNPNLYWYRQAAGRGLQLLFYSVGIGQISSEVPQNLSASRPQDRQFILSSKKLLLSDSGFYLCAWSLGGTSGSYEQYFGPGTRLTVT.